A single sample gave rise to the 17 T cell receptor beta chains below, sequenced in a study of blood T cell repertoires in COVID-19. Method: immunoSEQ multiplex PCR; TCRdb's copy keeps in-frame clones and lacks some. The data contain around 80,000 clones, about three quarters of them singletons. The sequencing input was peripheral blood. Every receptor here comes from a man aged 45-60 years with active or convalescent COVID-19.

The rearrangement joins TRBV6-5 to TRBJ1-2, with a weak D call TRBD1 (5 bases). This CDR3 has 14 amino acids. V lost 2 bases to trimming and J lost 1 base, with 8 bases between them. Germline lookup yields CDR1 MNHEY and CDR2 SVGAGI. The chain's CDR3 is CASSYDSRNYGYTF. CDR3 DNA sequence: TGTGCCAGCAGTTACGACAGCCGTAACTATGGCTACACCTTC.

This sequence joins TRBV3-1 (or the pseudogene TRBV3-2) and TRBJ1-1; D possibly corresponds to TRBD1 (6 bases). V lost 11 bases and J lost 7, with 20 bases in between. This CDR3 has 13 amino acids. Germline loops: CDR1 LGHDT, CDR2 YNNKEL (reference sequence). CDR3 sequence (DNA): TGTGCCTCCGACAGGTGGGGAACCGGTGAAGCTTTCTTT. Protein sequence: CASDRWGTGEAFF.

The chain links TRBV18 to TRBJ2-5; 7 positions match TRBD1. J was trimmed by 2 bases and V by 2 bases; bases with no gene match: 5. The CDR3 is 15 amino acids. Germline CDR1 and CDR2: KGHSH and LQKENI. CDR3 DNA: TGTGCCAGCTCACCATGGACAGGAGATCAAGAGACCCAGTACTTC. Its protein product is CASSPWTGDQETQYF.

CDR3 in DNA: TGTGCCAGCAGCCCTACTAGCGGGGGTCCCTCCTACGAGCAGTACTTC. It translates to CASSPTSGGPSYEQYF. The gene calls are TRBV6-2 or TRBV6-3 and TRBJ2-7; 11 bases agree with TRBD2. This CDR3 is 16 amino acids long. CDR1 and CDR2 from the germline V gene are MNHEY and SVGEGT. The V segment lost 6 bases and the J segment 0 bases; nucleotides outside the gene matches: 7.

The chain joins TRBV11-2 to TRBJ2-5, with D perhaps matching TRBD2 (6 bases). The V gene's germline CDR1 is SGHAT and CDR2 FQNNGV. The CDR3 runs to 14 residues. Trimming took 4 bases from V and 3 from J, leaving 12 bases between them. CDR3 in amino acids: CASSSRPGEETQYF. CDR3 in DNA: TGTGCCAGCAGCTCCCGCCCGGGGGAAGAGACCCAGTACTTC.

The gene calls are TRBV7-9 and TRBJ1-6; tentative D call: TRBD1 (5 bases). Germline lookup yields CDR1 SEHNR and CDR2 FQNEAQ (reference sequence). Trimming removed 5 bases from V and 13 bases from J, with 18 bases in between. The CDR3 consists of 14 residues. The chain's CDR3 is CASSPEMGGSPLHF. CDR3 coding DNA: TGTGCCAGCAGCCCAGAGATGGGGGGGAGCCCCCTCCACTTT.

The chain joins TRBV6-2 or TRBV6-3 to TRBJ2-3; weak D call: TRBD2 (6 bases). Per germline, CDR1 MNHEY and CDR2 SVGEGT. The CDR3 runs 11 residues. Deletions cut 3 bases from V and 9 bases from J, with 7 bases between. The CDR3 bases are TGTGCCAGCAGTTATGCGGGGACGCAGTATTTT. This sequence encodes CASSYAGTQYF.

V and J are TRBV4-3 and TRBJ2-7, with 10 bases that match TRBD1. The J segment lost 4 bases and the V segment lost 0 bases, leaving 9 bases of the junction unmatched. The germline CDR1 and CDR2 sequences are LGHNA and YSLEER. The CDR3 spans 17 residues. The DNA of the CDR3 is TGCGCCAGCAGCCAAGATCCCCGGGACAGGGGTATGTACGAGCAGTACTTC. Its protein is CASSQDPRDRGMYEQYF.

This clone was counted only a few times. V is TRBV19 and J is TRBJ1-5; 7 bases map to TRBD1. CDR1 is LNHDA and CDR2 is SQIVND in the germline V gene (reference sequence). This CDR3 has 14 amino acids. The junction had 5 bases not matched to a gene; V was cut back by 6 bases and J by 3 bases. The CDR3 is CASRLQGPNQPQHF. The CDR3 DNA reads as TGTGCCAGTAGGCTACAGGGGCCCAATCAGCCCCAGCATTTT.

The CDR3, as DNA: TGTGCCAGAAGCCCCGGACAGAACCAAGAGACCCAGTACTTC. Its translation: CARSPGQNQETQYF. The V and J genes are TRBV5-3 and TRBJ2-5; D may be TRBD1 (6 bases). Being an ORF, TRBV5-3 has a function that is uncertain. V dropped 4 bases and J dropped 0 bases, with 10 bases sitting between them. The CDR3 loop spans 14 amino acids.

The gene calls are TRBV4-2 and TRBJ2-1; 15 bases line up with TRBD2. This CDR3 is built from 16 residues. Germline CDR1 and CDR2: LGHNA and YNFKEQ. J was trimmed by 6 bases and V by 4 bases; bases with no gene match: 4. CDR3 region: CASSRRTSGGANEQFF. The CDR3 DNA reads TGTGCCAGCAGCCGCAGGACTAGCGGGGGGGCCAATGAGCAGTTCTTC.

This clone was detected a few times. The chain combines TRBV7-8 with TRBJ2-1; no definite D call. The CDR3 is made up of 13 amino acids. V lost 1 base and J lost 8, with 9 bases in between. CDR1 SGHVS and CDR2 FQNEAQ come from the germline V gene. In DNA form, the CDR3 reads TGTGCCAGCAGCTTAGTTTGGGCGTATGAGCAGTTCTTC. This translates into CASSLVWAYEQFF.

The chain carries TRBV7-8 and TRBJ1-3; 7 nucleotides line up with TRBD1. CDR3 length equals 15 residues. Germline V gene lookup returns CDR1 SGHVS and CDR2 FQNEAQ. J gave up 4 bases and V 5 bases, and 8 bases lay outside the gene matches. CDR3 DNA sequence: TGTGCCAGCAGCACCGGACAGGCCCGCGGAAACACCATATATTTT. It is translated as CASSTGQARGNTIYF.

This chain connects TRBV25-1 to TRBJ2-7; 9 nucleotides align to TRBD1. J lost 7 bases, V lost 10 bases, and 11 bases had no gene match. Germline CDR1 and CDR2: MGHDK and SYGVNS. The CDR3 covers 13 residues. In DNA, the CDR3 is TGTGCCACCCGGACAGGGGATCTATGGGAGCAGTACTTC. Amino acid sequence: CATRTGDLWEQYF.

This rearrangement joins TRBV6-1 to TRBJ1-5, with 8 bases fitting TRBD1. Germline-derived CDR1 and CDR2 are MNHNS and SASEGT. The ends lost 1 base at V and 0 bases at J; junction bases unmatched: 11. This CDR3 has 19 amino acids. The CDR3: CASSEDWEQQGGSNQPQHF. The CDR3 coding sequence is TGTGCCAGCAGTGAAGATTGGGAGCAACAGGGGGGTAGCAATCAGCCCCAGCATTTT.

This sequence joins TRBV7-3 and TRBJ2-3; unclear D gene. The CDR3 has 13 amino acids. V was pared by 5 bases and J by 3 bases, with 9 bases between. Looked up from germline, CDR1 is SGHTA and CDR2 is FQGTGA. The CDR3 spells CASSTIGTDTQYF. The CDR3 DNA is TGTGCCAGCAGCACTATCGGGACAGATACGCAGTATTTT.

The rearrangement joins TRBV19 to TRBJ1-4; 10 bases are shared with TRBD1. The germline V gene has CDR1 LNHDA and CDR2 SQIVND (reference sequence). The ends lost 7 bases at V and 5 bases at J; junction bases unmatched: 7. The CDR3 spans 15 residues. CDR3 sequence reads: CASMMVGQGNEKLFF. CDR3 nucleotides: TGTGCCAGTATGATGGTGGGACAGGGGAATGAAAAACTGTTTTTT. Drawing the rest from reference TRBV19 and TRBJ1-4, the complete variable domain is DGGITQSPKYLFRKEGQNVTLSCEQNLNHDAMYWYRQDPGQGLRLIYYSQIVNDFQKGDIAEGYSVSREKKESFPLTVTSAQKNPTAFYLCASMMVGQGNEKLFFGSGTQLSVL.